The 5 T cell receptor beta chains listed next were all sequenced from one sample in a study of human T cells and chemical hapten exposure. TCRdb recomputed calls from the RACE reads with MiXCR, one row per CDR3 protein. Here the sample spans roughly 380,000 distinct CDR3 sequences, roughly 5% being singletons. Time point specified: pre-sensitization, week 0. Treatment reported: therapeutic diphenylcyclopropenone sensitization with weekly scalp DPC. The input for sequencing was whole blood, taken in connection with sensitization to the hapten diphenylcyclopropenone (DPC). These TCRs come from a woman in her fifties or sixties with alopecia areata. Some clones in this sample may be carry-over from other donors' samples.

V usage is TRBV3-1 and J usage is TRBJ2-1, with D possibly being TRBD2 (6 bases). This CDR3 has 12 residues. The V gene's germline CDR1 is LGHDT and CDR2 YNNKEL (reference sequence). Trimming removed 10 bases at V and 6 bases at J, with 13 bases between. This CDR3 is CAIGGPGNEQFF. The CDR3 DNA sequence: TGTGCCATCGGAGGGCCGGGCAATGAGCAGTTCTTC.

The sample holds many counts of this clonotype. The chain is built from TRBV7-9 and TRBJ2-6; D is ambiguous. Trimming took 7 bases from V and 2 from J, leaving 6 bases between them. The CDR3 runs to 13 residues. Germline CDR1 and CDR2: SEHNR and FQNEAQ (reference sequence). The CDR3 spells CASTKAGANVLTF. The CDR3 bases are TGTGCCAGCACCAAAGCTGGGGCCAACGTCCTGACTTTC.

The chain carries TRBV4-2 and TRBJ2-7; 12 bases line up with TRBD1. This CDR3 region has 16 residues. The V gene end was trimmed by 4 bases and the J gene end by 2 bases; junction bases not matched to a gene: 6. Germline V lookup: CDR1 LGHNA, CDR2 YNFKEQ. The CDR3 DNA follows: TGTGCCAGCAGCCGCCAGGGACAGGGGGCGCCCTACGAGCAGTACTTC. Its protein is CASSRQGQGAPYEQYF.

There are many counts of this clonotype. The genes are TRBV10-3 and TRBJ2-7; tentative D call: TRBD1 (6 bases). Deletions cut 6 bases from V and 0 bases from J, with 12 bases between. CDR3 length: 14 residues. CDR1 and CDR2 (germline): ENHRY, SYGVKD. The CDR3 DNA reads TGTGCCATCAGCCGGGACAAGAGCTCCTACGAGCAGTACTTC. It codes for CAISRDKSSYEQYF.

This clonotype appeared many times. The J gene is TRBJ2-2, the V gene TRBV5-4; D is possibly TRBD2 (6 bases). This CDR3 spans 16 amino acids. V was shortened by 5 bases and J by 2 bases, with 16 bases between the two germline ends. CDR1 is SGHNT, CDR2 YYREEE, per germline (reference sequence). This CDR3 reads CASRKGVAANTGELFF. CDR3 nucleotides: TGTGCCAGCAGGAAAGGGGTAGCGGCTAACACCGGGGAGCTGTTTTTT.